Listed below are T cell receptor beta chains from one sample, sequenced in a study of control samples from healthy donors and cancer patients. The repertoire was sequenced with immunoSEQ multiplex PCR; TCRdb's copy has only in-frame clones and lacks some. The sample includes 55,000 to 90,000 clones, approximately 80% of them seen just once. Input material: blood. These receptors originate from a man between 45 and 60 years old in good health. The CDR3 runs from the conserved cysteine through the conserved F or W. A D gene is named only where the DNA matches it firmly. The listing skips clone size in some rows; elsewhere it reads once, few, many or a size class.

v_call: TRBV5-5; cdr3_length: 13; d_call: -; clone_size: -; j_call: TRBJ1-1; cdr3_nt: TGTGCCAGCAGCTTGACAGGGCGCACTGAAGCTTTCTTT; cdr3_aa: CASSLTGRTEAFF
v_call: TRBV19; cdr3_length: 10; d_call: -; clone_size: -; j_call: TRBJ2-3; cdr3_nt: TGTGCCAGTGGGACAGATACGCAGTATTTT; cdr3_aa: CASGTDTQYF
v_call: TRBV28; cdr3_length: 17; d_call: TRBD1; clone_size: -; j_call: TRBJ1-1; cdr3_nt: TGTGCCAGCAGTTTAGTCACAGGGGGGGCGTTCTACACTGAAGCTTTCTTT; cdr3_aa: CASSLVTGGAFYTEAFF
v_call: TRBV30; cdr3_length: 12; d_call: -; clone_size: once; j_call: TRBJ1-2; cdr3_nt: TGTGCCTGGATTCGCTCGGGGCTTGGCTACACCTTC; cdr3_aa: CAWIRSGLGYTF
v_call: TRBV3-1/TRBV3-2; cdr3_length: 14; d_call: TRBD1; clone_size: -; j_call: TRBJ1-1; cdr3_nt: TGTGCCAGCAGCCAGTCTTACAGGGGTGGTGAAGCTTTCTTT; cdr3_aa: CASSQSYRGGEAFF
v_call: TRBV9; cdr3_length: 16; d_call: -; clone_size: -; j_call: TRBJ2-2; cdr3_nt: TGTGCCAGCAGGGCTGCTTGGGAAGAGAACACCGGGGAGCTGTTTTTT; cdr3_aa: CASRAAWEENTGELFF
v_call: TRBV5-5; cdr3_length: 14; d_call: -; clone_size: -; j_call: TRBJ1-5; cdr3_nt: TGTGCCAGCAGCTCAGGACGGGGTTTAGGGCCCCAGCATTTT; cdr3_aa: CASSSGRGLGPQHF
v_call: TRBV6-5; cdr3_length: 14; d_call: -; clone_size: -; j_call: TRBJ1-1; cdr3_nt: TGTGCCAGCAGTCAGGGCCAGAGGAACACTGAAGCTTTCTTT; cdr3_aa: CASSQGQRNTEAFF
v_call: TRBV4-1; cdr3_length: 15; d_call: TRBD2; clone_size: -; j_call: TRBJ2-1; cdr3_nt: TGCGCCAGCAGCCAGAGGCTAGCGGGAGACAATGAGCAGTTCTTC; cdr3_aa: CASSQRLAGDNEQFF
v_call: TRBV7-3; cdr3_length: 13; d_call: -; clone_size: few; j_call: TRBJ1-2; cdr3_nt: TGTGCCAGCAGCCCGACGACAGCTTATGGCTACACCTTC; cdr3_aa: CASSPTTAYGYTF
v_call: TRBV6-4; cdr3_length: 15; d_call: -; clone_size: few; j_call: TRBJ2-2; cdr3_nt: TGTGCCAGCAGTGACTCTAGCAAAAACACCGGGGAGCTGTTTTTT; cdr3_aa: CASSDSSKNTGELFF
v_call: TRBV5-1; cdr3_length: 19; d_call: TRBD2; clone_size: -; j_call: TRBJ2-2; cdr3_nt: TGCGCCAGCGCGTCACTAGCGGGGGGACAAGCAGCGAACACCGGGGAGCTGTTTTTT; cdr3_aa: CASASLAGGQAANTGELFF
v_call: TRBV27; cdr3_length: 14; d_call: -; clone_size: -; j_call: TRBJ1-2; cdr3_nt: TGTGCCAGCAGTTCAGTCAGGGTGGGCTATGGCTACACCTTC; cdr3_aa: CASSSVRVGYGYTF
v_call: TRBV5-4; cdr3_length: 15; d_call: TRBD1; clone_size: -; j_call: TRBJ1-2; cdr3_nt: TGTGCCAGCAGCTTGAGGGGACAGCCGAACTATGGCTACACCTTC; cdr3_aa: CASSLRGQPNYGYTF
v_call: TRBV7-6; cdr3_length: 15; d_call: TRBD2; clone_size: -; j_call: TRBJ2-1; cdr3_nt: TGTGCCAGCAGCTTAGTGGGCGGGGGACCGAATGAGCAGTTCTTC; cdr3_aa: CASSLVGGGPNEQFF
v_call: TRBV5-4; cdr3_length: 15; d_call: -; clone_size: few; j_call: TRBJ2-3; cdr3_nt: TGTGCCAGCAGTCGCCCTGGGGGCGGCACAGATACGCAGTATTTT; cdr3_aa: CASSRPGGGTDTQYF
v_call: TRBV6-5; cdr3_length: 15; d_call: -; clone_size: -; j_call: TRBJ2-2; cdr3_nt: TGTGCCAGCAGAAGGGACGGCCGGAACACCGGGGAGCTGTTTTTT; cdr3_aa: CASRRDGRNTGELFF
v_call: TRBV4-2; cdr3_length: 14; d_call: -; clone_size: -; j_call: TRBJ2-3; cdr3_nt: TGTGCCAGCAGCCAGGGATCAAGTGCAGATACGCAGTATTTT; cdr3_aa: CASSQGSSADTQYF
v_call: TRBV21-1; cdr3_length: 17; d_call: -; clone_size: -; j_call: TRBJ2-3; cdr3_nt: TGTGCCAGCAGCCCCCCAAACTTTAGCGGGAACACAGATACGCAGTATTTT; cdr3_aa: CASSPPNFSGNTDTQYF
v_call: TRBV28; cdr3_length: 17; d_call: TRBD1; clone_size: -; j_call: TRBJ1-3; cdr3_nt: TGTGCCAGCAGTTTAACCGGGACAGGATATTCTGGAAACACCATATATTTT; cdr3_aa: CASSLTGTGYSGNTIYF
v_call: TRBV3-1/TRBV3-2; cdr3_length: 19; d_call: -; clone_size: -; j_call: TRBJ2-3; cdr3_nt: TGTGCCAGCAGCCAATTCTCTCGGCCTTCCTATGCTGGCACAGATACGCAGTATTTT; cdr3_aa: CASSQFSRPSYAGTDTQYF
v_call: TRBV28; cdr3_length: 16; d_call: TRBD1; clone_size: -; j_call: TRBJ1-5; cdr3_nt: TGTGCCAGCAGACCGCAAGCAGGGGGCTGGGGTCAGCCCCAGCATTTT; cdr3_aa: CASRPQAGGWGQPQHF
v_call: TRBV9; cdr3_length: 16; d_call: TRBD2; clone_size: -; j_call: TRBJ2-3; cdr3_nt: TGTGCCAGCAGCGGGACTAGCGGGGTGAGCACAGATACGCAGTATTTT; cdr3_aa: CASSGTSGVSTDTQYF
v_call: TRBV27; cdr3_length: 15; d_call: -; clone_size: -; j_call: TRBJ2-7; cdr3_nt: TGTGCCAGCAGTTTATCAAAGACGGTAGCCTACGAGCAGTACTTC; cdr3_aa: CASSLSKTVAYEQYF
v_call: TRBV14; cdr3_length: 16; d_call: TRBD1; clone_size: once; j_call: TRBJ1-1; cdr3_nt: TGTGCCAGCAGCCAAGTAGTGGGACAGGGGGACACTGAAGCTTTCTTT; cdr3_aa: CASSQVVGQGDTEAFF
v_call: TRBV18; cdr3_length: 13; d_call: -; clone_size: -; j_call: TRBJ1-2; cdr3_nt: TGTGCCAGCTCACCACAGGGGCTGGATGGCTACACCTTC; cdr3_aa: CASSPQGLDGYTF
v_call: TRBV30; cdr3_length: 14; d_call: -; clone_size: once; j_call: TRBJ1-5; cdr3_nt: TGTGCCTGGAGTGAGGGGTATAGCAATCAGCCCCAGCATTTT; cdr3_aa: CAWSEGYSNQPQHF
v_call: TRBV9; cdr3_length: 15; d_call: TRBD1; clone_size: -; j_call: TRBJ1-6; cdr3_nt: TGTGCCAGCAGCGCGCTAGACAGGGGGCTTTCACCCCTCCACTTT; cdr3_aa: CASSALDRGLSPLHF
v_call: TRBV9; cdr3_length: 15; d_call: -; clone_size: -; j_call: TRBJ1-4; cdr3_nt: TGTGCCAGCAGCGGAAAAGATGCAACTAATGAAAAACTGTTTTTT; cdr3_aa: CASSGKDATNEKLFF
v_call: TRBV11-3; cdr3_length: 14; d_call: -; clone_size: -; j_call: TRBJ2-5; cdr3_nt: TGTGCCAGCAGCTTAGATCCTCTTATAGAGACCCAGTACTTC; cdr3_aa: CASSLDPLIETQYF
v_call: TRBV12-2; cdr3_length: 17; d_call: -; clone_size: -; j_call: TRBJ2-2; cdr3_nt: TGTGCAAGTCGCTTACTTCCCCGGGACAGGGACACCGGGGAGCTGTTTTTT; cdr3_aa: CASRLLPRDRDTGELFF
v_call: TRBV27; cdr3_length: 13; d_call: -; clone_size: -; j_call: TRBJ1-1; cdr3_nt: TGTGCCAGCAGTTTATGGCAGAACACTGAAGCTTTCTTT; cdr3_aa: CASSLWQNTEAFF
v_call: TRBV6-5; cdr3_length: 13; d_call: TRBD1; clone_size: -; j_call: TRBJ2-5; cdr3_nt: TGTGCCACGTGGGAAGGGGGACAGGAGACCCAGTACTTC; cdr3_aa: CATWEGGQETQYF